The clone carrying this T cell receptor (beta chain) was counted at least ten times. TCRdb passed the 5' RACE reads through MiXCR, listing each CDR3 protein once. The sample has around 63,000 distinct CDR3 sequences, approximately 6% seen once. This specimen comes from a study of spatial heterogeneity in lung cancer. In the study overall: Alpha-chain sequences were consistently detected less often than beta-chain sequences.

Time point described: sample taken at primary tumor resection. The donor group consisted of 55 to 85 patients who had untreated, early-stage non-small cell lung cancer. The TCR comes from a female donor with early-stage non-small cell lung cancer. Sequenced here: PBMCs, sampled at surgery.

CDR3 DNA: TGTGCTATCACTCGGGTGACCGGGGAGCTGTTTTTT. It is translated as CAITRVTGELFF. J is TRBJ2-2 and V is TRBV7-7; D gene unclear. The CDR3 runs to 12 residues. The germline gives CDR1 SSHAT, CDR2 FNYEAQ (reference sequence).